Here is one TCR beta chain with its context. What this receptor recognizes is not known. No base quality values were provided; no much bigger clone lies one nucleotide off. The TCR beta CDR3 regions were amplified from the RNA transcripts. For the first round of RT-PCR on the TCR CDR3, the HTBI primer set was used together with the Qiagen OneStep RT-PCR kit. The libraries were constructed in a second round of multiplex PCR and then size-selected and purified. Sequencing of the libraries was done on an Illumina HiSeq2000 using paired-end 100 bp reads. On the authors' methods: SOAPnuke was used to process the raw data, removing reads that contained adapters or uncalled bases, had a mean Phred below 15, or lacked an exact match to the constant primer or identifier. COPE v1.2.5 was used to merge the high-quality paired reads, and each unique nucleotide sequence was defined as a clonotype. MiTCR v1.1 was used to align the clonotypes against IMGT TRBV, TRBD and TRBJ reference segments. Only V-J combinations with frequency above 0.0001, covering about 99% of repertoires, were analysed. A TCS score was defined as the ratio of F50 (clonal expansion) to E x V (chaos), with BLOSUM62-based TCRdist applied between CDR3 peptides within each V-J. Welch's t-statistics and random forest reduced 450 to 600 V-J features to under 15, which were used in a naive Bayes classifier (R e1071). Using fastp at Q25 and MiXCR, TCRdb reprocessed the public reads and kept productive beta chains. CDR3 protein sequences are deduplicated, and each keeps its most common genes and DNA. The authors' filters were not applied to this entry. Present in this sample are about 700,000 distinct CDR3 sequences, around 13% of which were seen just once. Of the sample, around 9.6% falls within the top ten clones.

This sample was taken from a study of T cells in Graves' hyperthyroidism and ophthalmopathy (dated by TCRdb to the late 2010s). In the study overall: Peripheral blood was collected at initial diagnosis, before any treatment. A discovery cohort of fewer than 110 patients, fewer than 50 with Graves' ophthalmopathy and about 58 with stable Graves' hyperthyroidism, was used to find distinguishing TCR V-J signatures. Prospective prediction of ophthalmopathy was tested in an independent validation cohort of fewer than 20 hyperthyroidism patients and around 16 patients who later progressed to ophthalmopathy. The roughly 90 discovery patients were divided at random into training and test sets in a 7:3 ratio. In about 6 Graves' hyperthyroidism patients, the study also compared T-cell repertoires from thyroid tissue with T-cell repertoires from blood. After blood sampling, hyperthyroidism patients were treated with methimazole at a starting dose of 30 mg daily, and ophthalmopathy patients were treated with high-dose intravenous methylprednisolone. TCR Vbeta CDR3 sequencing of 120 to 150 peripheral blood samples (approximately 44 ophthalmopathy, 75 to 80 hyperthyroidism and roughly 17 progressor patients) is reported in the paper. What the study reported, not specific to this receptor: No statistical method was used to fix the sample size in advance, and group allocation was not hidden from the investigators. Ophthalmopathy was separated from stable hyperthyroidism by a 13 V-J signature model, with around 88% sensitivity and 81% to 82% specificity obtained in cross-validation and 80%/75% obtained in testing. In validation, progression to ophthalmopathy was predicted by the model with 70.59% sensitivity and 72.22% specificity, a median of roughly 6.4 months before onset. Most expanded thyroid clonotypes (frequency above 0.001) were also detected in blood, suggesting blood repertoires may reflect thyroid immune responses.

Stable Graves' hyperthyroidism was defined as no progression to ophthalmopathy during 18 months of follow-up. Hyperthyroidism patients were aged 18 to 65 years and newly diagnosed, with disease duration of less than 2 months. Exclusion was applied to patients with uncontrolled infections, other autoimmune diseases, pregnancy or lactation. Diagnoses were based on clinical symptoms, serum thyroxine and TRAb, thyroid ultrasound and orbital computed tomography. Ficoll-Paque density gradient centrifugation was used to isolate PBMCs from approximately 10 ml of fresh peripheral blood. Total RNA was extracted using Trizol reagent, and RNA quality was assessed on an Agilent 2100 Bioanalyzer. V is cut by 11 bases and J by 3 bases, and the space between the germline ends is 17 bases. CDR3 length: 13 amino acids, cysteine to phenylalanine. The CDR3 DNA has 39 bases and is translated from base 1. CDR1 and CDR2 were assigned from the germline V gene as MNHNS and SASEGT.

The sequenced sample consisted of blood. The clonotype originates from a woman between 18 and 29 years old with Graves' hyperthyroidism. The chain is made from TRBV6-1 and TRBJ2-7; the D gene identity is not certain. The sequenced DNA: TGTGCCGGCTCCAGAACATTCTTCTACGAGCAGTACTTC. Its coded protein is CAGSRTFFYEQYF.